This T cell receptor (beta chain) came from a study of response to subunit inactivated influenza vaccine. Study-wide results and limits: After each seasonal influenza vaccination, few new T cells are recruited, the authors suggested.

Germline V gives CDR1 KGHSH, CDR2 LQKENI. V shed 2 bases, J shed 4 bases, and the junction held 6 bases outside the gene matches. This CDR3 region has 15 residues. TCRdb reanalysed the RT-PCR reads using MiXCR and keeps one entry per CDR3 protein. The profile shows 560,000 or so distinct CDR3 sequences, 7.6% of them singletons. In its sample, this clonotype was seen a few times. Antigen specificity is unknown. This clonotype was sampled from a man between 50 and 69 years old who received an inactivated influenza vaccine. The V call is TRBV18, the J call TRBJ2-5, with TRBD1 identical over 8 bases. The sequencing used PBMCs from blood, collected less than 30 months after vaccination. For the CDR3, the DNA is TGTGCCAGCTCACCAAAGACAGGGGAGCGAGAGACCCAGTACTTC. As protein: CASSPKTGERETQYF.